The T cell receptor (beta chain) described here comes from a study of cytotoxic CD8 clonotypes in ibrutinib-treated CLL (dated by TCRdb to the early 2020s). For the study in its entirety: In this cohort, around 15 patients were treatment-naive and some 10 were relapsed/refractory, while some 18 had unmutated IGHV. Responses were partial in roughly 25 patients and complete in 2; after median approximately 69 months follow-up, around 14 stayed in remission and roughly twelve progressed. Response samples were obtained after a median of approximately twelve months of treatment, with a range of roughly 6 to 40 months. On average, each sample yielded hundreds of thousands of productive templates and around 98,000 productive rearrangements. Of the 90 or so participants in the trial, about 25 had longitudinal samples available. Cryopreserved peripheral blood mononuclear cells were collected before treatment, at response, and at either disease progression or sustained remission.

On the study overall, not on this receptor specifically: Baseline clonality was found to be higher than that of age-matched healthy donors and was strongly correlated with circulating CD8+ T-cell counts. Public clonotypes were rare and either contracted or stayed stable during treatment, and the rise in clonality at ibrutinib response reflected the expansion of private clonotypes. An increase in clonality was observed at ibrutinib response, with clonality remaining stable during sustained remission and falling back toward baseline at progression. Sampling times were not matched between sustained-remission and progressing patients, and lymph node repertoires were not studied.

In regard to this clone: The antigen this receptor binds is unknown. Per-nucleotide qualities are absent, and no much larger clonotype sits a single base away.

A MiSeq instrument was used for deep resolution sequencing, which targeted depths ranging from 1 in 1 million up to 1 in 200,000 T cells, with coverage averaging 10x for each clonotype. The immunoSEQ hsTCRB Kit was used to generate the TCR beta libraries. Under the source paper's analysis protocol: ImmunoSEQ Data Assistant and ImmunoSEQ Analyzer were used for data analysis, and V, D and J genes were assigned according to IMGT definitions. Clonality was computed as one minus normalized Shannon entropy of productive rearrangement frequencies, ranging from 0 to 1. Public clonotype analysis was restricted to overrepresented clonotypes comprising at least 0.05% of each patient's repertoire. Some twelve repertoires from age-matched healthy donors, obtained from immuneACCESS, served as clonality controls. In TCRdb, the immuneACCESS table is reduced to in-frame sequences with V and J assigned. These tables do not hold every clone; where another copy was compared, an unresolved V gene accounts for under half, and the others remain unexplained. Clone size and the V and J calls come from that table; the DNA yielded D and trimming. The sample table records 9,500 to 15,000 clones; around 62% of these occur just once. The top ten constitute 25% of the sample.

V is pruned by 4 bases and J by 7 bases, leaving 24 bases of the junction without a gene match. From cysteine to phenylalanine, the CDR3 is 21 amino acids long. CDR3 DNA only is kept here, 63 bases in frame from base 1. From a lookup of the germline V gene (reference sequence), CDR1 and CDR2 are GTSNPN and SVGIG. For TCR beta library preparation, about 2.1 micrograms of genomic DNA were extracted from the cryopreserved PBMCs. Longitudinal blood samples from CLL patients on ibrutinib monotherapy were analyzed using high-throughput TCR beta sequencing. Patients were enrolled in a phase 2 open-label single-center ibrutinib monotherapy trial.

The receptor was derived from a human donor with chronic lymphocytic leukemia. The starting material was PBMCs, obtained before ibrutinib treatment. The chain uses TRBV30 and TRBJ2-1, and TRBD2 aligns with 14 junction nucleotides. The nucleotide sequence reads as follows: TGTGCCTGGAAGTTAGACCCTGGACTAGCGGGGGGAGGAGGGGTGTGGAATGAGCAGTTCTTC. The translation is CAWKLDPGLAGGGGVWNEQFF.